This T cell receptor (beta chain) was profiled in a study of low-dose radiotherapy and immunotherapy resistance in tumors. As to time point: before trial treatment. TRAV and TRBV primers primed cDNA for both TCRalpha and TCRbeta. TCRs underwent 15 to 25 PCR cycles of amplification with a constant-region primer and V-primer adapter. One entry per CDR3 protein results from TCRdb running MiXCR on the reads. The sample holds tens of thousands of distinct CDR3 sequences, about 25% seen once. V dropped 1 base and J dropped 5 bases, with 15 bases sitting between them. Germline V gives CDR1 GTSNPN, CDR2 SVGIG (reference sequence). The CDR3 is 14 amino acids.

The chain recombines TRBV30 with TRBJ2-7; D might be TRBD2 (5 bases). Material: PBMCs, obtained before treatment. This clonotype was sampled from a male donor with prostate cancer. The CDR3 loop is CAWSGTPRGNEQYF. CDR3 bases: TGTGCCTGGAGTGGGACCCCGAGAGGGAACGAGCAGTACTTC.